These T cell receptor beta chains were read from a single sample in a study of cytomegalovirus exposure and HLA in healthy donors. Repertoires were generated with immunoSEQ multiplex PCR, while TCRdb's copy carries only in-frame clones and drops some. This sample has 100,000 to 150,000 clones; 65% to 80% occur once, and the top ten carry approximately 30%. Sample: PBMCs. These receptors all stem from a man aged 55 to 70 in good health and CMV-seropositive. Both conserved end residues are part of each CDR3. The order of the fields is CDR3 DNA, CDR3 protein, D gene, J gene, clone size, V gene. The D gene is left open where the match is weak. For some rows the clone size is stated as once, few or many, or as a class when expanded; others skip it.

CDR3nt: TGTGCCAGCAGCTTCCACGCGGACTACACCTTC
CDR3aa: CASSFHADYTF
d_gene: NA
j_gene: TRBJ1-2
abundance: NA
v_gene: TRBV5-6

CDR3nt: TGTGCCAGCAGTTTCGTTCCCGGGTTAAACTATGGCTACACCTTC
CDR3aa: CASSFVPGLNYGYTF
d_gene: NA
j_gene: TRBJ1-2
abundance: once
v_gene: TRBV27

CDR3nt: TGTGCCAGCAGCTTATCCCGTTCAGCCTACAATGAGCAGTTCTTC
CDR3aa: CASSLSRSAYNEQFF
d_gene: NA
j_gene: TRBJ2-1
abundance: once
v_gene: TRBV11-2

CDR3nt: TGTGCCACCAGCAGCCAGGGTACTTCTGGAAACACCATATATTTT
CDR3aa: CATSSQGTSGNTIYF
d_gene: NA
j_gene: TRBJ1-3
abundance: NA
v_gene: TRBV15

CDR3nt: TGTGCCAGCAGTTCCTCAAGAGGGAGAGCGGACACCGGGGAGCTGTTTTTT
CDR3aa: CASSSSRGRADTGELFF
d_gene: NA
j_gene: TRBJ2-2
abundance: once
v_gene: TRBV7-9

CDR3nt: TGTGCCAGCAGCTTATTGGGGACAAATAATGAAAAACTGTTTTTT
CDR3aa: CASSLLGTNNEKLFF
d_gene: NA
j_gene: TRBJ1-4
abundance: NA
v_gene: TRBV7-9

CDR3nt: TGTGCCAGCAGGCGGGTCTCAGGGAGGTATAGGGAGACCCAGTACTTC
CDR3aa: CASRRVSGRYRETQYF
d_gene: NA
j_gene: TRBJ2-5
abundance: NA
v_gene: TRBV6-6

CDR3nt: TGCGCCAGCAGCTTGACAGAAGCCGGTGAAGCTTTCTTT
CDR3aa: CASSLTEAGEAFF
d_gene: NA
j_gene: TRBJ1-1
abundance: NA
v_gene: TRBV5-1

CDR3nt: TGTGCCAGCAGCCATCGTTACGGCGGGGGATTTGGGGAGCAGTACTTC
CDR3aa: CASSHRYGGGFGEQYF
d_gene: TRBD2
j_gene: TRBJ2-7
abundance: NA
v_gene: TRBV14

CDR3nt: TGTGCCAGCAGCTCTGAAGGGAGACAGGGGGATGGCTACACCTTC
CDR3aa: CASSSEGRQGDGYTF
d_gene: TRBD1
j_gene: TRBJ1-2
abundance: NA
v_gene: TRBV7-2

CDR3nt: TGCGCCAGCAGCATGCAGGGGGTCGGCACTGAAGCTTTCTTT
CDR3aa: CASSMQGVGTEAFF
d_gene: TRBD1
j_gene: TRBJ1-1
abundance: NA
v_gene: TRBV5-1

CDR3nt: TGTGCCAGCAGCAGGACAGGCGTAAACTACGAGCAGTACTTC
CDR3aa: CASSRTGVNYEQYF
d_gene: TRBD1
j_gene: TRBJ2-7
abundance: NA
v_gene: TRBV9

CDR3nt: TGTGCCAGCAGCTTGGACAGGGTAAGCGAGCAGTACTTC
CDR3aa: CASSLDRVSEQYF
d_gene: NA
j_gene: TRBJ2-7
abundance: NA
v_gene: TRBV5-4

CDR3nt: TGTGCCTGGGGAGACAGCGGGGGTTCACCCCTCCACTTT
CDR3aa: CAWGDSGGSPLHF
d_gene: NA
j_gene: TRBJ1-6
abundance: NA
v_gene: TRBV30

CDR3nt: TGTGCCAGCAGTGTGGGAGGAGGACAGGGAATCGGTCAGCCCCAGCATTTT
CDR3aa: CASSVGGGQGIGQPQHF
d_gene: TRBD1
j_gene: TRBJ1-5
abundance: few
v_gene: TRBV2

CDR3nt: TGTGCCAGCAGCTTAACAGCGGGAGGGATCGGGGAGCTGTTTTTT
CDR3aa: CASSLTAGGIGELFF
d_gene: TRBD2
j_gene: TRBJ2-2
abundance: NA
v_gene: TRBV7-8

CDR3nt: TGTGCCAGCAGATTATCAGGGCCCCAAACTGGGGCCAACGTCCTGACTTTC
CDR3aa: CASRLSGPQTGANVLTF
d_gene: NA
j_gene: TRBJ2-6
abundance: NA
v_gene: TRBV5-4

CDR3nt: TGTGCCAGCAGCTTAGGTCGGGATATAGTAAACGAGCAGTACTTC
CDR3aa: CASSLGRDIVNEQYF
d_gene: NA
j_gene: TRBJ2-7
abundance: NA
v_gene: TRBV13

CDR3nt: TGCGCCAGCAGCTGGACAGGGGGCGCTGGGGCCAACGGCCTGACTTTC
CDR3aa: CASSWTGGAGANGLTF
d_gene: TRBD1
j_gene: TRBJ2-6
abundance: NA
v_gene: TRBV5-1

CDR3nt: TGTGCCAGCAGTGAAGCGCTTCGGGTGGGGCGCGGCTACACCTTC
CDR3aa: CASSEALRVGRGYTF
d_gene: NA
j_gene: TRBJ1-2
abundance: NA
v_gene: TRBV6-1

CDR3nt: TGTGCCAGCAGTACCAGGGGTAGTGGGGCCAACGTCCTGACTTTC
CDR3aa: CASSTRGSGANVLTF
d_gene: NA
j_gene: TRBJ2-6
abundance: NA
v_gene: TRBV28

CDR3nt: TGTGCCAGCAGGTCCCGGACTAGTCATACCGGGGAGCTGTTTTTT
CDR3aa: CASRSRTSHTGELFF
d_gene: TRBD2
j_gene: TRBJ2-2
abundance: NA
v_gene: TRBV7-3

CDR3nt: TGCGCCAGCAGCCTACGGGGGGCCGGGACCCAGTACTTC
CDR3aa: CASSLRGAGTQYF
d_gene: NA
j_gene: TRBJ2-5
abundance: NA
v_gene: TRBV5-1

CDR3nt: TGTGCCAGCTCACCCGCGTGGGGCAACACCGGGGAGCTGTTTTTT
CDR3aa: CASSPAWGNTGELFF
d_gene: NA
j_gene: TRBJ2-2
abundance: NA
v_gene: TRBV18

CDR3nt: TGTTCCAGCAGCTCCCCAAGAGGGGGCGGGGAGACCCAGTACTTC
CDR3aa: CSSSSPRGGGETQYF
d_gene: TRBD1
j_gene: TRBJ2-5
abundance: NA
v_gene: TRBV7-9

CDR3nt: TGTGCCAGCAGCTTATACGGGTTAAAATCAGGGGTCGAGCAGTACTTC
CDR3aa: CASSLYGLKSGVEQYF
d_gene: NA
j_gene: TRBJ2-7
abundance: once
v_gene: TRBV7-8

CDR3nt: TGTGCCAGTAGGGGCTGGGACAGACCCACAGATACGCAGTATTTT
CDR3aa: CASRGWDRPTDTQYF
d_gene: TRBD1
j_gene: TRBJ2-3
abundance: NA
v_gene: TRBV19

CDR3nt: TGTGCCAGCAGACCGACTAGCGGGTCCTACAATGAGCAGTTCTTC
CDR3aa: CASRPTSGSYNEQFF
d_gene: TRBD2
j_gene: TRBJ2-1
abundance: NA
v_gene: TRBV5-6

CDR3nt: TGTGCCAGCAGCTTAGCGGGACAGACGTACACTGAAGCTTTCTTT
CDR3aa: CASSLAGQTYTEAFF
d_gene: TRBD1
j_gene: TRBJ1-1
abundance: NA
v_gene: TRBV11-2

CDR3nt: TGCAGCGCCCAGATGATCAAAAAGACTAGCGGGAGTAACGAGCAGTACTTC
CDR3aa: CSAQMIKKTSGSNEQYF
d_gene: TRBD2
j_gene: TRBJ2-7
abundance: once
v_gene: TRBV29-1

CDR3nt: TGTGCCTGGAGCCAGGGGGCGGGTGGCTACACCTTC
CDR3aa: CAWSQGAGGYTF
d_gene: TRBD1
j_gene: TRBJ1-2
abundance: NA
v_gene: TRBV30

CDR3nt: TGTGCCAGCAGCCAAGACCCTAGCGGGAGCACAGATACGCAGTATTTT
CDR3aa: CASSQDPSGSTDTQYF
d_gene: TRBD2
j_gene: TRBJ2-3
abundance: few
v_gene: TRBV4-2

CDR3nt: TGCGCCAGCAGCTTGTACGGGGAAACTGACACCGGGGAGCTGTTTTTT
CDR3aa: CASSLYGETDTGELFF
d_gene: NA
j_gene: TRBJ2-2
abundance: few
v_gene: TRBV5-1

CDR3nt: TGTGCCAGCAGTTCCCGTGGCGGGGGGGGCACAGATACGCAGTATTTT
CDR3aa: CASSSRGGGGTDTQYF
d_gene: TRBD2
j_gene: TRBJ2-3
abundance: NA
v_gene: TRBV27

CDR3nt: TGTGCCAGCAGTTTATTCCCTTCCGGGGGATACACCGGGGAGCTGTTTTTT
CDR3aa: CASSLFPSGGYTGELFF
d_gene: NA
j_gene: TRBJ2-2
abundance: NA
v_gene: TRBV27

CDR3nt: TGTGCCAGCAATAGGGAGATCTATGGCTACACCTTC
CDR3aa: CASNREIYGYTF
d_gene: NA
j_gene: TRBJ1-2
abundance: NA
v_gene: TRBV6-1

CDR3nt: TGTGCCAGCAGCTCTCCCGGGACTACGGACAATGAGCAGTTCTTC
CDR3aa: CASSSPGTTDNEQFF
d_gene: TRBD2
j_gene: TRBJ2-1
abundance: NA
v_gene: TRBV7-3

CDR3nt: TGTGCCAGCAGCTCCGGGGTAAACACCGGGGAGCTGTTTTTT
CDR3aa: CASSSGVNTGELFF
d_gene: NA
j_gene: TRBJ2-2
abundance: NA
v_gene: TRBV7-9

CDR3nt: TGCGCCAGCAGCTTGGCGCCGACTGTCTCCTACAATGAGCAGTTCTTC
CDR3aa: CASSLAPTVSYNEQFF
d_gene: NA
j_gene: TRBJ2-1
abundance: NA
v_gene: TRBV5-1

CDR3nt: TGTGCCTGGAGGAGACAGGGCAATCAGCCCCAGCATTTT
CDR3aa: CAWRRQGNQPQHF
d_gene: NA
j_gene: TRBJ1-5
abundance: once
v_gene: TRBV30